This T cell receptor beta chain stems from a study of CD8 T cells in ankylosing spondylitis (dated by TCRdb to the late 2010s). With regard to the full study: The study set out to find disease-linked TCR variants by profiling T cell receptor beta repertoires in ankylosing spondylitis patients and healthy donors. The full study cohort was made up of 25 ankylosing spondylitis patients and fewer than 120 healthy donors. Peripheral blood samples were taken, and synovial fluid was additionally collected from ankylosing spondylitis patients. Results the study describes overall, beyond this receptor: Some of the motif variants had been reported before in the synovial fluid and blood of reactive arthritis patients, a finding that suggests common disease-initiation mechanisms. Blood from ankylosing spondylitis patients appeared to be characterized by a TCR beta motif composed of eight or nine highly homologous amino acid variants. The disease-linked clones were reported as significantly enriched in matched synovial fluid samples from ankylosing spondylitis patients. The disease-linked clones showed a CD8+ phenotype and occurred at relatively low frequencies in peripheral blood.

This clonotype has at least ten counts. It lacks a known antigen. No much larger clonotype is one base removed from it; base qualities were not supplied. From cysteine to phenylalanine, the CDR3 is 15 amino acids long. Here the CDR3 DNA is all that survives: 45 bases in frame from base 1. V loses 6 bases, J loses 5 bases, and the germline ends lie 17 bases apart. CDR1 and CDR2, looked up from the germline V gene, are SGHRS and YFSETQ. The instrument given in TCRdb is Illumina HiSeq 2500. TCR beta libraries were prepared by quantitative 5'-RACE with molecular barcodes. The published analysis was carried out like this. Disease-linked TCR variants were identified with a new computational method built on a probabilistic model of VDJ rearrangement. TCRdb reanalyzed the raw reads on its own, using fastp at Q25 for trimming and MiXCR for clone calling, and kept in-frame beta chains. Each entry is one CDR3 protein sequence, shown with its most common DNA and genes. For this entry, the V and J calls and clone size follow TCRdb and not the study's own pipeline. A total of 250,000 to 350,000 distinct CDR3 sequences appear in this sample, 6.5% to 10% of them only once. About 14% of the sample belongs to the ten largest clones.

Sequenced input: blood, either unsorted or a sorted T cell fraction (not recorded which). This receptor chain uses TRBV5-1 and TRBJ2-2; the D gene is perhaps TRBD1, from 6 matching bases. The receptor was derived from a male donor with ankylosing spondylitis. CDR3 region: CASTLAQGRTGELFF. The nucleotides are TGCGCCAGCACCTTAGCCCAGGGGCGGACCGGGGAGCTGTTTTTT.